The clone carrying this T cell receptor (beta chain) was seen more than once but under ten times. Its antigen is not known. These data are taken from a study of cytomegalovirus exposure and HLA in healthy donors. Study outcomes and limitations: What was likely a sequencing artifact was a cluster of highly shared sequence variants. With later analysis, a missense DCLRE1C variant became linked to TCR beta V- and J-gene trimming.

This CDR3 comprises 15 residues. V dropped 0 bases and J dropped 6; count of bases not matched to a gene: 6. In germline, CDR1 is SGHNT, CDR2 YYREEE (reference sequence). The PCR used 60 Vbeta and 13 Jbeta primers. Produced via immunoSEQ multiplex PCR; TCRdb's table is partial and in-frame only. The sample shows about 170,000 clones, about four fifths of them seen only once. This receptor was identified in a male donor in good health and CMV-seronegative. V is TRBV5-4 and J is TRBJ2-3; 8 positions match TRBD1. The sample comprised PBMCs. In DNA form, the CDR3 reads TGTGCCAGCAGCTTGGGGGGACAGGTCCGGGATACGCAGTATTTT. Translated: CASSLGGQVRDTQYF.